Below are 17 T cell receptor beta chains sequenced from a single sample in a study of T cell repertoires in cytomegalovirus infection. TCRdb redid the calling of the reads with MiXCR, one entry per CDR3 protein. The sample lists roughly 230,000 distinct CDR3 sequences, over 15% seen once, with 40% to 55% in the top ten. Material for sequencing was CD8+ T cells from PBMCs. These receptors originate from a human donor in good health (CMV status not recorded). Some clones in this sample may be carry-over from other donors' samples.

This clonotype showed up many times. The chain uses TRBV7-8 and TRBJ2-5; no firm D call. The CDR3 covers 20 residues. Looked up from germline, CDR1 is SGHVS and CDR2 is FQNEAQ. V lost 5 bases and J 5 bases, leaving 33 bases between the germline ends. The CDR3 sequence is CASSMISRWLYRGRKETQYF. DNA for the CDR3: TGTGCCAGCAGCATGATAAGTAGGTGGCTGTACCGAGGCAGGAAGGAGACCCAGTACTTC.

This clonotype came up many times. The chain combines TRBV7-2 with TRBJ1-1; the match to TRBD1 covers 8 bases. Germline V gene sequence: CDR1 SGHTA, CDR2 FQGNSA. This CDR3 has 15 amino acids. With V trimmed by 7 bases and J by 1 base, 8 bases remained unmatched. The CDR3 here is CASNSQGQANTEAFF. CDR3 bases: TGTGCCAGCAACTCTCAGGGACAGGCGAACACTGAAGCTTTCTTT.

This clonotype occurred many times. This chain uses TRBV6-1 with TRBJ2-1; D gene ambiguous. The CDR3 consists of 16 residues. Germline V gives CDR1 MNHNS, CDR2 SASEGT. The germline V and J ends were trimmed by 2 bases and 7 bases, with 18 bases remaining between them. The CDR3 spells CASSESWLVGLNEQFF. CDR3 in DNA: TGTGCCAGCAGTGAATCGTGGCTAGTCGGGTTAAATGAGCAGTTCTTC.

This clonotype has ten or more counts. This sequence joins TRBV7-2 and TRBJ2-1; 7 nucleotides agree with TRBD1. This CDR3 is built from 17 residues. CDR1 SGHTA and CDR2 FQGNSA come from the germline V gene. Losses at the gene ends were 1 base for V and 8 bases for J; bases not matched to a gene: 14. CDR3 nucleotide sequence: TGTGCCAGCAGCTTAGTGTTGCGGACAGGAGCCTCGGATGAGCAGTTCTTC. This codes for CASSLVLRTGASDEQFF.

Many counts were recorded for this clonotype. CDR3 nucleotides: TGCGCCAGCAGCCAACCCACCTCGGGGCGTGAGCAGTTCTTC. It specifies CASSQPTSGREQFF. The chain links TRBV4-1 to TRBJ2-1, with D perhaps assigned TRBD1 or TRBD2 (5 bases each). The CDR3 is 14 amino acids. The germline V and J ends were trimmed by 2 bases and 9 bases, with 14 bases remaining between them. In germline, CDR1 is MGHRA, CDR2 YSYEKL.

The J gene is TRBJ2-1, the V gene TRBV28; 14 nucleotides line up with TRBD2. The germline CDR1 and CDR2 sequences are MDHEN and SYDVKM. CDR3 size: 19 residues. Germline trimming cut 5 bases from V and 0 bases from J; bases unmatched to any gene: 9. The CDR3 bases are TGTGCCAGCAGTAGAGGACTAGCGGGGGGTCGCGGCTCCTACAATGAGCAGTTCTTC. It specifies CASSRGLAGGRGSYNEQFF.

The V call is TRBV6-5, the J call TRBJ2-7; 9 bases fit TRBD1. V lost 5 bases and J lost 4; bases outside the gene matches: 9. The CDR3 loop spans 15 amino acids. Germline CDR1 and CDR2: MNHEY and SVGAGI. The CDR3 sequence: CASSPGTGYVYEQYF. CDR3 DNA: TGTGCCAGCAGTCCCGGGACAGGGTACGTTTACGAGCAGTACTTC.

This clonotype was recorded at least ten times. The junction and the germline gene differ at one end; a read error may be behind it. V gene TRBV7-2 combines with J gene TRBJ2-1, with a tentative D call TRBD2 (8 bases). CDR3 length: 17 residues. Germline V gene sequence: CDR1 SGHTA, CDR2 FQGNSA. The CDR3 DNA reads as TGTGCCAGCAGCTTAGGTGCCCTGGGCAGGGGGACTAGATTGCGGTCCTTC. Encoded protein: CASSLGALGRGTRLRSF.

This clonotype was seen many times. V usage is TRBV2 and J usage is TRBJ2-3, with D possibly TRBD1 on 9 matching bases. CDR3 size: 19 residues. V was clipped by 0 bases and J by 0 bases, with 19 bases between them. From germline, CDR1 is SNHLY and CDR2 FYNNEI. The CDR3 DNA reads as TGTGCCAGCAGTGAAGCGGACAGGGGACTAGTCCTAAGCACAGATACGCAGTATTTT. It translates to CASSEADRGLVLSTDTQYF.

This clonotype was picked up many times. V is TRBV11-2 and J is TRBJ2-5, with 15 bases that match TRBD2. The V gene end was trimmed by 5 bases and the J gene end by 2 bases; junction bases not matched to a gene: 6. The germline gives CDR1 SGHAT, CDR2 FQNNGV. The CDR3 consists of 17 residues. The chain's CDR3 is CASSGGLAGGIQETQYF. In DNA, the CDR3 is TGTGCCAGCAGCGGGGGACTAGCGGGGGGAATACAAGAGACCCAGTACTTC.

A few counts support this clonotype. The J gene is TRBJ2-3, the V gene TRBV2; no firm D call. The V and J ends lost 2 bases and 5 bases respectively, with 8 bases between them. Germline values: CDR1 SNHLY, CDR2 FYNNEI. The CDR3 extends over 13 amino acids. The CDR3, as DNA: TGTGCCAGCAGTGAATCCAACATAGATACGCAGTATTTT. Encoded protein: CASSESNIDTQYF.

This clonotype was detected a few times. The CDR3 spells CSARDLAGGQNTQYF. CDR3 bases: TGCAGTGCTAGAGATTTGGCGGGGGGGCAGAATACGCAGTATTTT. The rearrangement joins TRBV20-1 to TRBJ2-3; 9 bases are shared with TRBD2. Germline assignment: CDR1 DFQATT and CDR2 SNEGSKA (reference sequence). CDR3 size: 15 residues. V lost 0 bases and J lost 7; bases outside the gene matches: 8.

The sample holds many counts of this clonotype. This chain joins TRBV7-9 and TRBJ2-7, with D unclear. CDR1 SEHNR and CDR2 FQNEAQ come from the germline V gene (reference sequence). The V end was cut by 1 base, the J end by 2 bases, with 15 bases between. This CDR3 is 16 amino acids long. The CDR3 nucleotides are TGTGCCAGCAGCTTAGTAGGCTCCAGGTTCCCCTACGAGCAGTACTTC. Protein: CASSLVGSRFPYEQYF.

The chain carries TRBV20-1 and TRBJ2-7; D call uncertain. This CDR3 has 15 residues. Trimming removed 0 bases at V and 2 bases at J, with 14 bases between. Germline V gene data show CDR1 as DFQATT and CDR2 as SNEGSKA (reference sequence). The CDR3 DNA reads TGCAGTGCTAGAGATGTACATGGACGTCCCTACGAGCAGTACTTC. Amino acid sequence: CSARDVHGRPYEQYF.

The rearrangement joins TRBV5-6 to TRBJ2-2; the match to TRBD2 covers 7 bases. Germline V lookup: CDR1 SGHDT, CDR2 YYEEEE. The V segment lost 4 bases and the J segment 3 bases; nucleotides outside the gene matches: 9. The CDR3 loop spans 16 amino acids. The CDR3 region is CASSQGGQDYTGELFF. CDR3 nucleotides: TGTGCCAGCAGCCAGGGAGGGCAGGATTACACCGGGGAGCTGTTTTTT.

The sample holds many counts of this clonotype. The chain uses TRBV7-2 and TRBJ2-7, with 11 bases aligning to TRBD2. The V segment lost 5 bases and the J segment 1 base; nucleotides outside the gene matches: 10. The CDR3 loop spans 17 amino acids. Germline V gene lookup returns CDR1 SGHTA and CDR2 FQGNSA. Written as DNA, the CDR3 is TGTGCCAGCAGCCTAAGTCCTAGCGGGGGGCCATCCTACGAGCAGTACTTC. Translation: CASSLSPSGGPSYEQYF.

The sample holds a few counts of this clonotype. V is TRBV15 and J is TRBJ2-2; D remains ambiguous. The ends were cut back, 3 bases at V and 5 bases at J, with 10 bases in the middle. Germline CDR1 is LNHNV and CDR2 is YYDKDF (reference sequence). The CDR3 runs 14 residues. CDR3 coding DNA: TGTGCCACCAGCAGCGACACAACGACCGGGGAGCTGTTTTTT. It is translated as CATSSDTTTGELFF.